This TCR beta chain appears in the sequencing data of a study of shared clonotypes between healthy human individuals. Study results and caveats: Naive CD4 clonotypes were shared across a handful of donors at roughly 5.5%.

The table came from immunoSEQ multiplex PCR; TCRdb's copy has only in-frame clones and leaves some out. Of hundreds of thousands of clones detected, 90% to 97% appear once; the ten largest clones hold approximately 0.06%. On this clone itself: Antigen specificity is unknown.

With V trimmed by 5 bases and J by 7 bases, 7 bases remained unmatched. This CDR3 has 14 residues. Germline CDR1 reads SGHTA; CDR2 reads FQGNSA. Sequenced sample: naive CD4+ T cells sorted from blood. Subset specified: CD45RA+ positively selected. The chain has TRBV7-2 and TRBJ1-5, with TRBD1 matching 8 bases. The TCR sequence derives from a woman aged 25 to 39 in good health. The CDR3, as DNA: TGTGCCAGCAGCCAGGGGGCATGGGGACAGCCCCAGCATTTT. This sequence encodes CASSQGAWGQPQHF.